This T cell receptor (beta chain) originates from a study of T cells after yellow fever vaccination (dated by TCRdb to about 2019). In the study overall: The SMART-Seq v4 Ultra Low Input RNA kit was used to prepare libraries from fractions with low cell numbers. Bulk TCR alpha and beta repertoires were sequenced longitudinally to track T-cell clones before and after primary and booster YFV17D yellow fever vaccination. Two healthy male donors made up the cohort, one aged 18 to 30 years and the other aged 30 to 40 years. Bulk PBMC replicates and cell subsets were isolated from blood drawn at multiple timepoints before and after both primary and secondary immunization. Study-wide conclusions, independent of this receptor: Compared with the primary T-cell response, the secondary T-cell response was weaker but faster, peaking on day 5 rather than day 15. Most clones expanded after primary vaccination were re-detected after the booster (around 96% of CD4 and approximately 85% of CD8), suggesting broad memory maintenance. A small share of clonotypes was detected in both CD4 and CD8 compartments, with the overlap likely arising from convergent recombination. Because the study included only a couple of donors, the extent to which the findings can be generalized is limited. Computational filtering was required because FACS-sorted repertoires could contain abundant contaminating clonotypes from the bulk population.

Data came from an Illumina NovaSeq 6000. Synthesis of TCR cDNA relied on 5'RACE template switching, a step that introduced a universal primer site along with unique molecular identifiers. Priming for cDNA synthesis came from both the TCR alpha and TCR beta constant segments. Libraries were amplified in two PCR steps, with sample barcodes and sequencing adapters added in the second step. Sequencing of libraries was done on Illumina HiSeq 2500 (2x100 bp) or NovaSeq (2x150 bp). Regarding the original processing steps: MIGEC handled demultiplexing of reads and collapsing into UMI consensus sequences, while MiXCR performed V(D)J alignment. Using edgeR on replicate PBMC samples, clonotypes were called vaccine-responding if FDR was below 0.01 and the log2 fold change was above 5 up to day 15. Each bulk clonotype was labeled CD4 or CD8 based on which sequenced repertoire, CD4 or CD8, contained the clonotype at higher abundance. TCRdb trimmed public reads at Q25 via fastp, called clones via MiXCR and kept in-frame beta chains. Records with the same CDR3 protein are collapsed into one entry carrying the most frequent genes and DNA. The V and J calls follow TCRdb's processing rather than the paper's. This sample holds approximately 250,000 distinct CDR3 sequences; around 4.9% were observed only once. Of the sample, around 3.5% falls within the top ten clones.

In the germline V gene, CDR1 corresponds to SGDLS and CDR2 to YYNGEE. Its CDR3 holds 19 amino acids, cysteine through phenylalanine. Just the 57-base CDR3 DNA is kept, in frame starting at base 1. Trimming costs V 0 bases and J 0 bases, and their ends lie 21 bases apart. As for this clonotype: The antigen this receptor binds is unknown. No per-base quality is available; no much larger clone lies one base away.

The treatment or condition label of this sample denotes: live attenuated yellow fever vaccine strain. PBMCs were isolated from peripheral blood using a standard Ficoll-Paque protocol. Dynabeads CD4 and CD8 positive selection kits were used to isolate the CD4 and CD8 T-cell fractions. TriZol was used to extract RNA from bulk PBMCs, from CD4 and CD8 fractions, and from dextramer-positive and dextramer-negative fractions. The chain couples TRBV9 to TRBJ1-1, with TRBD1 as a weak D call on 5 bases. The sequencing here drew on CD4+ T cells sorted from PBMCs, taken on the day of the yellow fever booster vaccination. The sequence derives from a man younger than 35 who received the YFV17D yellow fever vaccine. The CDR3 reads as follows: CASSVGVDPQATMNTEAFF. The nucleotides are TGTGCCAGCAGCGTAGGGGTGGACCCACAGGCTACAATGAACACTGAAGCTTTCTTT.